These T cell receptor beta chains were read from a single sample in a study of cytomegalovirus exposure and HLA in healthy donors. This table comes from immunoSEQ multiplex PCR, and its TCRdb copy is limited to in-frame clones, with some not included. The table records about 150,000 clones, roughly four fifths of them present only once. The sequencing input was PBMCs. These receptor sequences come from a girl aged 10 to 17 in good health and CMV-seropositive. CDR3s include the opening cysteine and the closing phenylalanine or tryptophan. D genes are given only for firm matches. Not every row has a clone size; where given, it reads once, few, many or a size class.

V	D	size	J	CDR3	DNA
TRBV19	.	.	TRBJ1-2	CASSISSVYGYTF	TGTGCCAGTAGTATCTCTTCCGTTTATGGCTACACCTTC
TRBV10-3	.	few	TRBJ1-1	CAIRPEENTEAFF	TGTGCCATCAGACCCGAGGAGAACACTGAAGCTTTCTTT
TRBV12-5	TRBD1	.	TRBJ1-1	CASGLIRTGQGVNTEAFF	TGTGCTAGTGGTTTGATCCGGACAGGGCAGGGTGTGAACACTGAAGCTTTCTTT
TRBV2	.	.	TRBJ1-2	CASSGQYTSRGYTF	TGTGCCAGCAGTGGACAGTACACATCTCGAGGCTACACCTTC
TRBV7-9	TRBD1	once	TRBJ2-5	CASSSHRDRGIETQYF	TGTGCCAGCAGCTCTCACCGAGACAGGGGAATAGAGACCCAGTACTTC
TRBV7-9	TRBD1	once	TRBJ1-6	CASSLGTGSPLHF	TGTGCCAGCAGCTTAGGGACAGGCTCCCCCCTCCACTTT
TRBV10-3	TRBD2	few	TRBJ2-5	CAISDSRTSGGLETQYF	TGTGCCATCAGTGATTCCCGAACTAGCGGGGGATTGGAGACCCAGTACTTC
TRBV7-2	.	.	TRBJ1-6	CASSPVAGQHSPLHF	TGTGCCAGCAGCCCCGTGGCGGGTCAACATTCACCCCTCCACTTT
TRBV10-2	TRBD2	few	TRBJ2-1	CACLSGLAGGIPYNEQFF	TGCGCCTGCCTGAGTGGGTTAGCGGGGGGGATTCCCTACAATGAGCAGTTCTTC
TRBV5-6	.	once	TRBJ2-3	CASSPTQDTQYF	TGTGCCAGCAGTCCCACACAAGATACGCAGTATTTT
TRBV19	.	.	TRBJ2-1	CASSMLGSGYNEQFF	TGTGCCAGTAGTATGTTGGGGTCGGGATACAATGAGCAGTTCTTC
TRBV6-6	TRBD1	.	TRBJ1-1	CASSPGTEEAFF	TGTGCCAGCAGCCCCGGGACAGAAGAAGCTTTCTTT
TRBV7-9	.	.	TRBJ1-2	CASIGGDLNYGYTF	TGTGCCAGCATTGGGGGGGATTTAAACTATGGCTACACCTTC
TRBV4-1	.	few	TRBJ1-1	CASSPPGLRRAFF	TGCGCCAGCAGCCCGCCGGGGTTGAGGCGAGCTTTCTTT
TRBV4-1	TRBD2	.	TRBJ2-1	CASSPLAGGGHNEQFF	TGCGCCAGCAGCCCTCTAGCGGGGGGGGGACACAATGAGCAGTTCTTC
TRBV29-1	TRBD1	.	TRBJ2-3	CSVHALGQGPTDTQYF	TGCAGCGTTCATGCTCTGGGACAGGGCCCCACAGATACGCAGTATTTT
TRBV6-4	.	.	TRBJ2-1	CASSTGNNEQFF	TGTGCCAGCAGTACAGGGAACAATGAGCAGTTCTTC
TRBV2	.	.	TRBJ2-1	CASSRQGGNEQFF	TGTGCCAGCAGTCGACAGGGAGGCAATGAGCAGTTCTTC
TRBV7-9	TRBD1	.	TRBJ1-2	CASSQTLRDSYGYTF	TGTGCCAGCAGCCAGACCCTCCGGGACAGCTATGGCTACACCTTC
TRBV7-2	TRBD2	.	TRBJ2-3	CASSSGGLAGGVTTDTQYF	TGTGCCAGCAGCTCGGGCGGACTAGCGGGGGGGGTAACCACAGATACGCAGTATTTT
TRBV7-9	.	.	TRBJ2-7	CASSLSGGGAEQYF	TGTGCCAGCAGCTTATCTGGAGGCGGGGCCGAGCAGTACTTC
TRBV11-3	TRBD2	.	TRBJ2-1	CASSSSTSGSGREQFF	TGTGCCAGCAGCTCCTCCACTAGCGGGTCCGGACGTGAGCAGTTCTTC
TRBV7-9	TRBD1	.	TRBJ1-4	CASSSYLPGTGMDGLFF	TGTGCCAGCAGCTCATACCTCCCAGGGACAGGGATGGACGGACTGTTTTTT
TRBV11-2	TRBD2	once	TRBJ2-2	CASSGGLAGTLNTGELFF	TGTGCCAGCAGCGGAGGTCTAGCGGGGACGTTGAACACCGGGGAGCTGTTTTTT
TRBV4-1	TRBD2	.	TRBJ2-1	CASTGTSHNEQFF	TGCGCCAGCACTGGGACTAGTCACAATGAGCAGTTCTTC
TRBV11-2	TRBD1	.	TRBJ1-2	CASSQGGGYTF	TGTGCCAGCAGCCAGGGGGGTGGCTACACCTTC